One T cell receptor (beta chain) is described in this entry. Its antigen is not known. CDR1 is LNHDA and CDR2 is SQIVND in the germline V gene (reference sequence). The germline V and J ends were trimmed by 7 bases and 7 bases, with 16 bases remaining between them. CDR3 size: 14 residues. The data belong to a study of T cells in Graves' hyperthyroidism and ophthalmopathy. Broader study findings: Within blood appeared most thyroid clonotypes that had expanded above 0.001.

The TCR beta CDR3 regions underwent amplification using RNA transcripts as the source. HTBI primers were used for first-round RT-PCR of the TCR CDR3. TCRdb processed the multiplex PCR reads anew with MiXCR; each CDR3 protein has one entry. The sample consists of about 500,000 distinct CDR3 sequences, approximately 16% of them appearing once. The chain is built from TRBV19 and TRBJ1-4; perhaps TRBD1 as D (5 bases). The sequenced sample was blood. This receptor was identified in a woman in her twenties or thirties with Graves' ophthalmopathy. CDR3 nucleotide sequence: TGTGCCAGTACCCTTCAGGGTACTGGTGAAAAACTGTTTTTT. Translating it yields CASTLQGTGEKLFF.